The T cell receptor beta chain described here comes from a study of regulatory T cells in long-lasting Graves disease. Notes on the study in general: Persistent patients shared more public clonotypes (under 3,000) than newly diagnosed patients (about 1,000). It was in persistent disease that TRBV28, TRBJ1-2 and TRBJ2-5 were favored. Patients with persistent Graves' had lower TCR diversity than newly diagnosed patients.

The CDR3 covers 17 residues. CDR1 and CDR2 from the germline V gene are SNHLY and FYNNEI. Trimming removed 2 bases from V and 3 bases from J, with 19 bases in between. This clonotype was detected many times. What it binds is not known. This sample's time point: newly diagnosed GD, antithyroid drugs for less than 3 months. PBMC-derived RNA was used for the TCR library. Researchers made TCR beta libraries by using iRepertoire HTBI primers and running Arm-PCR on CDR3 regions. TCRdb processed the multiplex PCR reads anew with MiXCR; each CDR3 protein has one entry. This sample has roughly 220,000 distinct CDR3 sequences; about 18% occur once, and the top ten carry less than 25%.

The chain joins TRBV2 to TRBJ1-1; D is possibly TRBD1 (6 bases). The TCR sequence derives from a female donor with Graves disease. This specimen consisted of peripheral blood mononuclear cells (PBMCs), obtained at new diagnosis, from a patient treated with antithyroid drugs. CDR3 nucleotides: TGTGCCAGCAGTGAATCAGGACAGTCCCTCGGGGACACTGAAGCTTTCTTT. Amino acid sequence: CASSESGQSLGDTEAFF. Full variable domain (missing parts from reference TRBV2 and TRBJ1-1): EPEVTQTPSHQVTQMGQEVILRCVPISNHLYFYWYRQILGQKVEFLVSFYNNEISEKSEIFDDQFSVERPDGSNFTLKIRSTKLEDSAMYFCASSESGQSLGDTEAFFGQGTRLTVV.